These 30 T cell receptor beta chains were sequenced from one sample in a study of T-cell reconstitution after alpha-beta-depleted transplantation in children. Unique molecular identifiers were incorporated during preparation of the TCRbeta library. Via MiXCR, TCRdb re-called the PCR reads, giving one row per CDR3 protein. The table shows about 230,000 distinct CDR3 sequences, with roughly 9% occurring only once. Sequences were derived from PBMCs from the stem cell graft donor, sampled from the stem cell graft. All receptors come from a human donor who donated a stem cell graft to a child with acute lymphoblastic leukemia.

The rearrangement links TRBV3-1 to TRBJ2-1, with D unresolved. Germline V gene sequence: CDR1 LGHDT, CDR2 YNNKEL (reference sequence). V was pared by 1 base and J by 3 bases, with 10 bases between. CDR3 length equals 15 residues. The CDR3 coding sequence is TGTGCCAGCAGCCAAGGGGCCGGGCTCTACAATGAGCAGTTCTTC. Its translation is CASSQGAGLYNEQFF.

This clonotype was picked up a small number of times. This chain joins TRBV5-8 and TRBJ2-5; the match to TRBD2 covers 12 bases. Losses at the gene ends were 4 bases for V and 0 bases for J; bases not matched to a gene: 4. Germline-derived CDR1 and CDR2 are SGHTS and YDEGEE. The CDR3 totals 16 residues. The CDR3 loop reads CASSPWTSGDQETQYF. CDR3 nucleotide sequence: TGTGCCAGCAGCCCCTGGACTAGCGGGGACCAAGAGACCCAGTACTTC.

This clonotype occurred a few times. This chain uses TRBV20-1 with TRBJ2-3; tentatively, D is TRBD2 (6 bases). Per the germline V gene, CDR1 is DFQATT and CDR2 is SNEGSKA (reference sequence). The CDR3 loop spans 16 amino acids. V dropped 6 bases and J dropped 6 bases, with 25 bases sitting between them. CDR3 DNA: TGCAGTGCCACCCCGGGGTACGGAAACAGCGGGGATACGCAGTATTTT. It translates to CSATPGYGNSGDTQYF.

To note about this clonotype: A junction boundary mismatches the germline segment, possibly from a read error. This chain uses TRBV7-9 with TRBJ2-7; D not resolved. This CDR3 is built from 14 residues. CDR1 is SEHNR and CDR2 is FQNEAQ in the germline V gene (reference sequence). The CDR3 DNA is TGTGCCATCAGCTTAAGCGCACTGACCTACGAGCAGTACTTC. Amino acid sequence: CAISLSALTYEQYF. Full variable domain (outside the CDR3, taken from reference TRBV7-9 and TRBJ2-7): DTGVSQNPRHKITKRGQNVTFRCDPISEHNRLYWYRQTLGQGPEFLTYFQNEAQLEKSRLLSDRFSAERPKGSFSTLEIQRTEQGDSAMYLCAISLSALTYEQYFGPGTRLTVT.

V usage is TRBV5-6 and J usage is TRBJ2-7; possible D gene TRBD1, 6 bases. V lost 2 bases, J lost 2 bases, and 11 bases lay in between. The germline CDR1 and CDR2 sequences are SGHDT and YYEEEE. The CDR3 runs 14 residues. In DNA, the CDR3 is TGTGCCAGCAGCTTTCAACAGGGTGCCTACGAGCAGTACTTC. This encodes CASSFQQGAYEQYF. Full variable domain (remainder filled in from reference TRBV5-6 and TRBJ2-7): DAGVTQSPTHLIKTRGQQVTLRCSPKSGHDTVSWYQQALGQGPQFIFQYYEEEERQRGNFPDRFSGHQFPNYSSELNVNALLLGDSALYLCASSFQQGAYEQYFGPGTRLTVT.

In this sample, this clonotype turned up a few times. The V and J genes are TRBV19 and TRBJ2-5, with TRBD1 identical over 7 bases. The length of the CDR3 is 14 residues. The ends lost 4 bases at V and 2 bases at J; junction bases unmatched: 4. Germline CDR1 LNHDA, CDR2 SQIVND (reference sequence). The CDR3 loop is CASSSGQEQETQYF. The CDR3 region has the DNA TGTGCCAGTAGTAGCGGACAGGAGCAAGAGACCCAGTACTTC.

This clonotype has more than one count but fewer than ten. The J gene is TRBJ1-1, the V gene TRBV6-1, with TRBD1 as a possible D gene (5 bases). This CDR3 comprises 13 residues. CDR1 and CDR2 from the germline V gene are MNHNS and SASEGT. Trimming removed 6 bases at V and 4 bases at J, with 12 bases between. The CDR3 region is CASRKMGTTEAFF. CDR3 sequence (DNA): TGTGCCAGCAGAAAAATGGGGACCACTGAAGCTTTCTTT.

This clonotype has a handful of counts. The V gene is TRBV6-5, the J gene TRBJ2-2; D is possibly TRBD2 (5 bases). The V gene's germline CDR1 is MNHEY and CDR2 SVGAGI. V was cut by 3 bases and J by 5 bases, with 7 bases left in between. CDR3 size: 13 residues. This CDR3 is CASSYRRTGELFF. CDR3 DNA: TGTGCCAGCAGTTATAGGAGGACCGGGGAGCTGTTTTTT.

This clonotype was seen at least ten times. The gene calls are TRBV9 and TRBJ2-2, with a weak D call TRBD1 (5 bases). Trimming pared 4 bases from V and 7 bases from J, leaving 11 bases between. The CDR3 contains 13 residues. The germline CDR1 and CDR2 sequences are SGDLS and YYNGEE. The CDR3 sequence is CASSPLGVGELFF. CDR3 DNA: TGTGCCAGCAGCCCTCTAGGGGTCGGGGAGCTGTTTTTT.

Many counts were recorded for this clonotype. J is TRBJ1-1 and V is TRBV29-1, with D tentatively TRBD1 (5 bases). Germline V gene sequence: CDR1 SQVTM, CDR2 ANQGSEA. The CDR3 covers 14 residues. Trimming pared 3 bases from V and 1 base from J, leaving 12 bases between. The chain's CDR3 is CSVDSLTANTEAFF. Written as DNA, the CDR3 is TGCAGCGTTGATAGTCTGACAGCGAACACTGAAGCTTTCTTT.

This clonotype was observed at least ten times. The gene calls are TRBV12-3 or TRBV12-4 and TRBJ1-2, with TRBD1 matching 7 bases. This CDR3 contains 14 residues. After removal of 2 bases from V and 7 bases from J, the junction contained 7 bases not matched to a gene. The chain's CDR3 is CASSLRGGRSGYTF. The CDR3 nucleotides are TGTGCCAGCAGTTTAAGAGGGGGCCGGTCTGGCTACACCTTC.

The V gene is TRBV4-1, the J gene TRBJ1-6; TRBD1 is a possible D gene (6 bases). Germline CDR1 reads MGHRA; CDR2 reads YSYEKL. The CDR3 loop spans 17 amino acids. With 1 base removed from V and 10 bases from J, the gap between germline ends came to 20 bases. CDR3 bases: TGCGCCAGCAGCCAAGGGGATGGGGGCGCCTTGGGATCACCCCTCCACTTT. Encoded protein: CASSQGDGGALGSPLHF.

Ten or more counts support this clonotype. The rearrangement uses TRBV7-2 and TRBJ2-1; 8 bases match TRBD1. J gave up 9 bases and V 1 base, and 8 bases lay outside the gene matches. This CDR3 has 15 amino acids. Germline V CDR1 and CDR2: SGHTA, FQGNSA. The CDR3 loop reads CASSLVTQGAGEQFF. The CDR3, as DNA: TGTGCCAGCAGCTTAGTGACGCAGGGGGCCGGTGAGCAGTTCTTC.

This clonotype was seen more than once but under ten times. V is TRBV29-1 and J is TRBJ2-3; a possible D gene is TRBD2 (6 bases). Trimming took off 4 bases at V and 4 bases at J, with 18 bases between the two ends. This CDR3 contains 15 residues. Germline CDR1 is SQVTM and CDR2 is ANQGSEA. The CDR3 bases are TGCAGCGTTGCGTGGGACTCCCAGGGAGCAGATACGCAGTATTTT. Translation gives CSVAWDSQGADTQYF.

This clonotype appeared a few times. The CDR3 sequence: CSASTSNPTGELFF. CDR3 DNA: TGCAGTGCTAGCACTAGTAACCCCACCGGGGAGCTGTTTTTT. The rearrangement links TRBV20-1 to TRBJ2-2; a possible D gene is TRBD2 (5 bases). Per germline, CDR1 DFQATT and CDR2 SNEGSKA (reference sequence). This CDR3 is 14 amino acids long. Trimming took off 3 bases at V and 4 bases at J, with 12 bases between the two ends.

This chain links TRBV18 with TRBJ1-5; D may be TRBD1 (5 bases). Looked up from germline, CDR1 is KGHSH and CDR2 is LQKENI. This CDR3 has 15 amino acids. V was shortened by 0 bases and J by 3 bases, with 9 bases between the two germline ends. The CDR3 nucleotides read TGTGCCAGCTCACCACCGTCAGGGACCAATCAGCCCCAGCATTTT. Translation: CASSPPSGTNQPQHF.

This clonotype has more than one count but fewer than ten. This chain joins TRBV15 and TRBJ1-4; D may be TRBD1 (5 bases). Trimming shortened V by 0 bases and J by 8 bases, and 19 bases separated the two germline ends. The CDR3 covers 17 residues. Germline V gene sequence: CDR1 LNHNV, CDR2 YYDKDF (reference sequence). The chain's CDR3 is CATSRDQGARAGEKLFF. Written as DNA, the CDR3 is TGTGCCACCAGCAGAGATCAAGGGGCGCGGGCAGGAGAAAAACTGTTTTTT.

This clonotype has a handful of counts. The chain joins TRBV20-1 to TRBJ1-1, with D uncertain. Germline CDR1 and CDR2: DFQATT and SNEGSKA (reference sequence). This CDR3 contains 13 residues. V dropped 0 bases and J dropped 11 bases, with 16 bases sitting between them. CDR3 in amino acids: CSARDHGRAAAFF. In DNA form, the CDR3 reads TGCAGTGCTAGAGATCATGGTCGCGCAGCGGCTTTCTTT.

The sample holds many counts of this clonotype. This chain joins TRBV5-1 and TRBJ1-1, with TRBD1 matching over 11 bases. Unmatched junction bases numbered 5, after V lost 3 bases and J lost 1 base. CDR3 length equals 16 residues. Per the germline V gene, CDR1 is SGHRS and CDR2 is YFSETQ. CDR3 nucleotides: TGCGCCAGCAGCTCGGACAGGGGGCAAGGGAACACTGAAGCTTTCTTT. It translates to CASSSDRGQGNTEAFF.

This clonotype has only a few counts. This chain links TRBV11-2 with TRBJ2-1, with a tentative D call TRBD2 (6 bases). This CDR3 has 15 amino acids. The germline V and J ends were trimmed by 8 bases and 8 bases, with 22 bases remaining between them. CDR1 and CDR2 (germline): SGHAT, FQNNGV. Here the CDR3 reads CASRWGLRLHDEQFF. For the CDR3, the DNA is TGTGCCAGCCGATGGGGACTCCGATTACACGATGAGCAGTTCTTC.

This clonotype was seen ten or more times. In DNA, the CDR3 is TGCGCCAGCAGCTTGATACCCCCCTATCTGACAGGGGAACGCACAGATACGCAGTATTTT. As protein: CASSLIPPYLTGERTDTQYF. The chain combines TRBV5-1 with TRBJ2-3; 8 bases fit TRBD1. The CDR3 runs to 20 residues. The germline V gene has CDR1 SGHRS and CDR2 YFSETQ. J gave up 1 base and V 1 base, and 17 bases lay outside the gene matches.

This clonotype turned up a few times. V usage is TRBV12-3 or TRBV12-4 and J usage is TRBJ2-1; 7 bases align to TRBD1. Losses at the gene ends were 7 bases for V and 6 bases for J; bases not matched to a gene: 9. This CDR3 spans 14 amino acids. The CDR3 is CASIRQGGVNEQFF. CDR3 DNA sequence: TGTGCCAGCATCCGACAGGGTGGGGTCAATGAGCAGTTCTTC.

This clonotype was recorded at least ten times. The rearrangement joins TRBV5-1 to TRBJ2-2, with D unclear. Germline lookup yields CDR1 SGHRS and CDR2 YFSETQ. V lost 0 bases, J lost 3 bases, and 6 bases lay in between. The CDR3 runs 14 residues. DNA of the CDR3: TGCGCCAGCAGCTTGGGGTATCACACCGGGGAGCTGTTTTTT. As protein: CASSLGYHTGELFF.

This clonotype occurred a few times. The CDR3 sequence: CASSESGTSGARHYNEQFF. CDR3 sequence (DNA): TGTGCCAGCAGTGAATCTGGGACTAGCGGGGCCCGACATTACAATGAGCAGTTCTTC. J is TRBJ2-1 and V is TRBV2, with 13 bases fitting TRBD2. The CDR3 covers 19 residues. Germline V gene data show CDR1 as SNHLY and CDR2 as FYNNEI. Germline trimming cut 2 bases from V and 4 bases from J; bases unmatched to any gene: 11.

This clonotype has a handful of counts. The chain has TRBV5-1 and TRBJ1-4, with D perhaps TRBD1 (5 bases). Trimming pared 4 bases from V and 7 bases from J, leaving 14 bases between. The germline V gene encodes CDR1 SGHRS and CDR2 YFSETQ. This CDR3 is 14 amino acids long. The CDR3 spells CASSLGPVPEKLFF. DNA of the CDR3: TGCGCCAGCAGCCTGGGACCAGTCCCTGAAAAACTGTTTTTT. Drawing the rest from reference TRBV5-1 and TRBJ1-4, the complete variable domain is KAGVTQTPRYLIKTRGQQVTLSCSPISGHRSVSWYQQTPGQGLQFLFEYFSETQRNKGNFPGRFSGRQFSNSRSEMNVSTLELGDSALYLCASSLGPVPEKLFFGSGTQLSVL.

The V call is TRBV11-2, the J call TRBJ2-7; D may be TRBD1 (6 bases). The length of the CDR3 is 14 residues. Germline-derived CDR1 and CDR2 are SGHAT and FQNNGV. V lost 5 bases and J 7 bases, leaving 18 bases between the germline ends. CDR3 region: CASSQGLVPGEQYF. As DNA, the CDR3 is TGTGCCAGCAGCCAGGGGTTGGTTCCAGGTGAGCAGTACTTC.

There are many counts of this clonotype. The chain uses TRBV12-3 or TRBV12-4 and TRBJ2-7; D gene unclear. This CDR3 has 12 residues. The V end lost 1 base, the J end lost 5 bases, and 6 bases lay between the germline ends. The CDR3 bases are TGTGCCAGCAGTTTAGTTTTACACGAGCAGTACTTC. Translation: CASSLVLHEQYF.

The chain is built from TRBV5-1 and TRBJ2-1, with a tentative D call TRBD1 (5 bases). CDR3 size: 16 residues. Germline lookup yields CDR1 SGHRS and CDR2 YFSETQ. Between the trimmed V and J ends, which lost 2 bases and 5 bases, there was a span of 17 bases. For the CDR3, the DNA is TGCGCCAGCAGCTTTATAAGGGCAGGGTTGGACAATGAGCAGTTCTTC. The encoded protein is CASSFIRAGLDNEQFF.

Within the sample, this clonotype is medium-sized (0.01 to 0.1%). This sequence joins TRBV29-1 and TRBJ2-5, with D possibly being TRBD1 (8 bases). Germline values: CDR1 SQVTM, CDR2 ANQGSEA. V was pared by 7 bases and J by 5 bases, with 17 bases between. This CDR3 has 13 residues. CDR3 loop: CSGVDRGGETQYF. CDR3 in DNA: TGCAGCGGGGTAGACAGGGGAGGGGAGACCCAGTACTTC. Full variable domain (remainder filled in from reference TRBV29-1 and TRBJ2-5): SAVISQKPSRDICQRGTSLTIQCQVDSQVTMMFWYRQQPGQSLTLIATANQGSEATYESGFVIDKFPISRPNLTFSTLTVSNMSPEDSSIYLCSGVDRGGETQYFGPGTRLLVL.

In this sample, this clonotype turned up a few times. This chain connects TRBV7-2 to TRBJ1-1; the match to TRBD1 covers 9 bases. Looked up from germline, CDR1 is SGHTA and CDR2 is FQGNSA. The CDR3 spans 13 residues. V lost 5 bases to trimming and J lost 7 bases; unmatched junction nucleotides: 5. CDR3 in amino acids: CASSRDRGDEAFF. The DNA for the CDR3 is TGTGCCAGCAGCCGAGACAGGGGGGATGAAGCTTTCTTT.